The T cell receptor beta chain described here comes from a study of T cells in Graves' hyperthyroidism and ophthalmopathy. Concerning this clonotype itself: Its antigen remains unknown. Mismatch with germline at one junction end may stem from a read error.

The CDR3 is 15 amino acids. Germline assignment: CDR1 MNHEY and CDR2 SVGAGI. What was amplified from RNA transcripts were TCR beta CDR3 regions. During a first-round RT-PCR of the TCR CDR3, the HTBI primer set was used. TCRdb re-derived calls from the multiplex PCR reads in MiXCR, one entry per CDR3 protein. This sample has approximately 500,000 distinct CDR3 sequences, with more than 45% found just once. Study-wide results and caveats: Blood also carried most thyroid clonotypes expanded above 0.001.

The sequencing input was peripheral blood or thyroid tissue (not recorded which). The origin of this receptor is a woman under 30 with Graves' hyperthyroidism. The chain employs TRBV6-5 and TRBJ2-7; D possibly uses TRBD1 or TRBD2 (6 bases each). The CDR3 reads CASRQDTGLDYGQYF. The CDR3 coding sequence is TGTGCCAGCAGACAAGATACAGGGTTGGACTACGGGCAGTACTTC.